Shown below are 12 T cell receptor beta chains from a single sample sequenced in a study of identical twins (dated by TCRdb to about 2016). Receptors were amplified or captured by 5' RACE. The sequencer listed for this sample is Illumina HiSeq 2000. TCRdb reprocessing: public reads trimmed at Q25 with fastp, clones called with MiXCR, in-frame beta chains kept. Each entry is one CDR3 protein sequence, shown with its most common DNA and genes. The sample records 1.5 million to 2 million distinct CDR3 sequences, about 30% of which are singletons. Approximately 0.29% of the sample goes to the ten largest clones. What was sequenced was cord blood. These receptors were collected from a newborn girl in good health.

J is TRBJ1-1 and V is TRBV24-1; D unresolved. From germline, CDR1 is KGHDR and CDR2 SFDVKD. Trimming removed 3 bases at V and 1 base at J, with 5 bases between. The CDR3 has 13 amino acids. The CDR3, as DNA: TGTGCCACCAGTGATCAATGGAACACTGAAGCTTTCTTT. Encoded protein: CATSDQWNTEAFF.

This clonotype was picked up a small number of times. The J gene is TRBJ2-3, the V gene TRBV25-1, with TRBD2 matching 10 bases. This CDR3 comprises 17 residues. CDR1 and CDR2 from the germline V gene are MGHDK and SYGVNS. After removal of 1 base from V and 3 bases from J, the junction contained 7 bases not matched to a gene. This CDR3 reads CASSEWSGRGETDTQYF. DNA of the CDR3: TGTGCCAGCAGTGAATGGAGCGGGAGGGGGGAGACAGATACGCAGTATTTT.

In this sample, this clonotype turned up a few times. This sequence joins TRBV12-3 or TRBV12-4 and TRBJ2-1, with 12 positions matching TRBD2. J gave up 5 bases and V 6 bases, and 5 bases lay outside the gene matches. The CDR3 is 15 residues long. CDR3 sequence (DNA): TGTGCCAGCAGACTCACTAGCGGGGGGCACAATGAGCAGTTCTTC. This encodes CASRLTSGGHNEQFF.

The V and J genes are TRBV5-6 and TRBJ2-3; TRBD2 might be the D (5 bases). From germline, CDR1 is SGHDT and CDR2 YYEEEE. V lost 1 base, J lost 2 bases, and 11 bases lay in between. This CDR3 comprises 15 residues. This CDR3 is CASSLTSLFTDTQYF. The CDR3 DNA reads TGTGCCAGCAGCTTGACTAGTCTCTTCACAGATACGCAGTATTTT.

This clonotype was counted a few times. V gene TRBV7-6 combines with J gene TRBJ1-2; tentative D call: TRBD1 (5 bases). This CDR3 contains 16 residues. Germline V gene lookup returns CDR1 SGHVS and CDR2 FNYEAQ. V shed 3 bases and J shed 4 bases, with 18 bases lying between them. CDR3 sequence reads: CASSLGTAPSSYGYTF. In DNA form, the CDR3 reads TGTGCCAGCAGCTTGGGGACGGCACCTTCCTCCTATGGCTACACCTTC.

This clonotype has at least ten counts. J is TRBJ1-2 and V is TRBV13, with TRBD1 identical over 7 bases. The CDR3 sequence is 14 residues long. V was pared by 3 bases and J by 6 bases, with 7 bases of the junction left unmatched. Germline lookup yields CDR1 PRHDT and CDR2 FYEKMQ (reference sequence). The CDR3 loop is CASSFPTGSDGYTF. Written as DNA, the CDR3 is TGTGCCAGCAGCTTCCCGACAGGGAGTGATGGCTACACCTTC. The entire variable domain, with the rest obtained from reference TRBV13 and TRBJ1-2, is as follows: AAGVIQSPRHLIKEKRETATLKCYPIPRHDTVYWYQQGPGQDPQFLISFYEKMQSDKGSIPDRFSAQQFSDYHSELNMSSLELGDSALYFCASSFPTGSDGYTFGSGTRLTVV.

The chain joins TRBV27 to TRBJ2-5, with D maybe TRBD2 (6 bases). Trimming removed 5 bases at V and 11 bases at J, with 18 bases between. The CDR3 is made up of 13 amino acids. Germline CDR1 MNHEY, CDR2 SMNVEV (reference sequence). CDR3 sequence: CASSRGTFNEQYF. The CDR3 bases are TGTGCCAGCAGTCGGGGGACTTTCAATGAGCAGTACTTC.

The chain couples TRBV6-5 to TRBJ1-5, with D unclear. V was clipped by 0 bases and J by 9 bases, with 15 bases between them. The CDR3 spans 15 residues. Germline assignment: CDR1 MNHEY and CDR2 SVGAGI. The CDR3 DNA follows: TGTGCCAGCAGTTACTCGAGGCAGTCCTCAGGGCCCCAGCATTTT. Translated, it gives CASSYSRQSSGPQHF.

This chain connects TRBV25-1 to TRBJ1-5; D uncertain. Germline CDR1 MGHDK, CDR2 SYGVNS. V lost 4 bases and J 4 bases, leaving 11 bases between the germline ends. The CDR3 extends over 14 amino acids. In nucleotides, the CDR3 is TGTGCCAGCAGTGGACCCCACCAGAATCAGCCCCAGCATTTT. Translating it yields CASSGPHQNQPQHF.

This chain joins TRBV24-1 and TRBJ2-1; 9 bases align to TRBD2. Germline CDR1 is KGHDR and CDR2 is SFDVKD. The CDR3 runs 16 residues. Trimming took 3 bases from V and 3 from J; bases not matched to a gene: 5. The CDR3 DNA follows: TGTGCCACCAGTGATGCCGGGACTAGCAGCTACAATGAGCAGTTCTTC. Protein sequence: CATSDAGTSSYNEQFF.

A remark on this clonotype: Mismatch with germline at one junction end may stem from a read error. DNA of the CDR3: TGCAGTGCTAGTCTTGACGGGAACACCGAAGCTTTCTTT. Encoded protein: CSASLDGNTEAFF. The J gene is TRBJ1-1, the V gene TRBV20-1, with unresolved D. CDR3 length: 13 amino acids. Germline CDR1 and CDR2: DFQATT and SNEGSKA (reference sequence).

The chain recombines TRBV3-1 with TRBJ2-7; the match to TRBD2 covers 15 bases. The CDR3 contains 19 residues. Germline CDR1 is LGHDT and CDR2 is YNNKEL (reference sequence). V shed 4 bases and J 0 bases; nucleotides not matched to a gene: 10. The CDR3 loop reads CASSRTSGRAQRSSYEQYF. In DNA, the CDR3 is TGTGCCAGCAGCCGGACTAGCGGGAGGGCTCAGAGAAGCTCCTACGAGCAGTACTTC.